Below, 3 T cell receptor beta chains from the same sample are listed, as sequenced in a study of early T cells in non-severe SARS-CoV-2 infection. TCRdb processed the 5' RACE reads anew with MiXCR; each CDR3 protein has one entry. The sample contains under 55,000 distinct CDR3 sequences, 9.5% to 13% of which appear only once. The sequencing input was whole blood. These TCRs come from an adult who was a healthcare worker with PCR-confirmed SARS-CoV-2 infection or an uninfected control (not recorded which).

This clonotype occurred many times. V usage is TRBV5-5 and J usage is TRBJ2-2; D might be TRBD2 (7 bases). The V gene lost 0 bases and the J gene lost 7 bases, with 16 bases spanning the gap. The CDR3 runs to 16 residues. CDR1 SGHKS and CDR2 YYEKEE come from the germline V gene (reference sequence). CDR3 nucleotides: TGTGCCAGCAGCTTGGCGGGGGGCGCGACAGGCGGGGAGCTGTTTTTT. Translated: CASSLAGGATGGELFF.

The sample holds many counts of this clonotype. CDR3 bases: TGTGCCAGCAGCTCCAGCGGGAGAGGAGGCTACGAGCAGTACTTC. This sequence encodes CASSSSGRGGYEQYF. The chain couples TRBV7-9 to TRBJ2-7; 8 bases match TRBD2. The germline gives CDR1 SEHNR, CDR2 FQNEAQ (reference sequence). With 4 bases clipped from V and 3 bases from J, the junction kept 8 bases outside the gene matches. This CDR3 has 15 residues. Full variable domain (outside the CDR3, taken from reference TRBV7-9 and TRBJ2-7): DTGVSQNPRHKITKRGQNVTFRCDPISEHNRLYWYRQTLGQGPEFLTYFQNEAQLEKSRLLSDRFSAERPKGSFSTLEIQRTEQGDSAMYLCASSSSGRGGYEQYFGPGTRLTVT.

The DNA for the CDR3 is TGTGCCAGCAGCCAAGTACGGGCAGCTCAAGAGACCCAGTACTTC. Translating gives CASSQVRAAQETQYF. The rearrangement uses TRBV3-1 and TRBJ2-5; the D is unclear. V dropped 1 base and J dropped 2 bases, with 11 bases sitting between them. There are 15 residues in the CDR3. Per the germline V gene, CDR1 is LGHDT and CDR2 is YNNKEL (reference sequence).